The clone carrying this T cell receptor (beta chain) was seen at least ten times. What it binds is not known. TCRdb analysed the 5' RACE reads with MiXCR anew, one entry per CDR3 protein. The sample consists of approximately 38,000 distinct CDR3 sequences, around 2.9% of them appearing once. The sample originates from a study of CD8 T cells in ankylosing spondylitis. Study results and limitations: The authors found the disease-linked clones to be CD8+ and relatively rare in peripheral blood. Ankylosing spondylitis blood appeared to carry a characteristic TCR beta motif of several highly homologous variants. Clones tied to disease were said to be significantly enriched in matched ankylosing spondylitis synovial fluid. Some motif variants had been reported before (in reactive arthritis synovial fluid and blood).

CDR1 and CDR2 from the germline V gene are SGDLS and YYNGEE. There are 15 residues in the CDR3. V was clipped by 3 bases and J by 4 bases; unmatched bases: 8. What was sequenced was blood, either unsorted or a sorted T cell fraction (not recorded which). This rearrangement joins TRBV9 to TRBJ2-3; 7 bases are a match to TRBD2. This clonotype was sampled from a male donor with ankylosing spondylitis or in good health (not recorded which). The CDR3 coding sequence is TGTGCCAGCAGCGGACGAGCGGGAACTGCAGATACGCAGTATTTT. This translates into CASSGRAGTADTQYF.